These T cell receptor beta chains were read from a single sample in a study of cytomegalovirus exposure and HLA in healthy donors. Data came from immunoSEQ multiplex PCR; TCRdb stores just in-frame clones and leaves some out. This table holds 90,000 to 100,000 clones, roughly 10% found once. Material: PBMCs. Receptors originate from a man over 45 in good health and CMV-seropositive. CDR3s leave out the opening cysteine and the closing phenylalanine or tryptophan. Only some rows state a clone size, as once, few, many or a class for expanded clones.

few	TRBV4-1	ASSQSGRYTGELF
few	TRBV2	ASILRQGGRNEQF
.	TRBV5-4	ASSLASSYNEQF
.	TRBV5-1	ASSGQGFGNEKLF
few	TRBV2	ASSKTGTGVTYGYT
many	TRBV10-3	AISAGQGANTEAF
few	TRBV29-1	SVAGDRGGTEAF
.	TRBV10-2	ASRGQGAYNEQF
many	TRBV5-8	ASSGGQAFQSYEQY
few	TRBV18	ASSSSTGGYEQF
few	TRBV9	ASSPRAGTARFGGEKLF
.	TRBV18	ASSPRDRASYEQY
.	TRBV27	ASSYARNRAETQY
.	TRBV28	ASSSGGWEAQY
few	TRBV5-6	ASSFRAPSGNTIY
.	TRBV29-1	SVSRDREENEQY
few	TRBV4-2	ASSQGQQVVSNQPQH
few	TRBV27	ATHRAGEPYEQY
.	TRBV18	ASSPRGRRVDTEAF
.	TRBV29-1	SAQPRTSGFISSYNEQF
.	TRBV20-1	SARKSRGYT
few	TRBV28	ASKGALMETQY
few	TRBV28	ASRNLNTEAF
many	TRBV10-1	ASRNLRTQMETQY
few	TRBV10-3	AIRGGADEKLF
few	TRBV28	ASWGVGAGNYGYT
few	TRBV4-1	ASSLFGTGYEQY
.	TRBV5-3	ARSSRDRVPSGVYNEQF
.	TRBV7-2	ASSFSQSSYEQY
few	TRBV5-1	ASSLARDRVNTEAF
few	TRBV7-2	ASSLDSARGDYGYT
.	TRBV7-8	ASTIAIPYNEQF
few	TRBV28	ASSSTGISHGYT
.	TRBV29-1	SVMTSGKETQY
few	TRBV7-9	ASSPRVGGKTQY
.	TRBV2	ASSIRPDYYEQY
.	TRBV5-6	ASSLEWRNPSYEQY
few	TRBV30	AWRKGYQPQH
few	TRBV7-9	ASSLSGTSGNTGELF
few	TRBV4-1	ASSQAGLAGPSTDTQY